This TCR beta chain originates from a study of blood T cells in healthy people across ages. This clonotype appeared a few times. After removal of 3 bases from V and 5 bases from J, the junction contained 4 bases not matched to a gene. There are 16 residues in the CDR3. Germline assignment: CDR1 SGHTA and CDR2 FQGNSA. Combining a sample-barcoded 5' primer with a J-beta primer mix, a second PCR ran for roughly 6 to 12 cycles. TCRdb called the 5' RACE reads again in MiXCR, with one record for every CDR3 protein. The sample has 800,000 or so distinct CDR3 sequences; around 25% are singletons. These data were also reused for a study on T cells of mothers and their children.

The specimen sequenced was blood. This clonotype originated in a boy aged 5-17 years in good health. This chain connects TRBV7-2 to TRBJ2-1, with 13 nucleotides matching TRBD2. The CDR3 bases are TGTGCCAGCAGCTTCTACGGGACTAGCGGGAACAATGAGCAGTTCTTC. This codes for CASSFYGTSGNNEQFF. Based on the CDR3 plus reference TRBV7-2 and TRBJ2-1, the full variable domain is GAGVSQSPSNKVTEKGKDVELRCDPISGHTALYWYRQSLGQGLEFLIYFQGNSAPDKSGLPSDRFSAERTGGSVSTLTIQRTQQEDSAVYLCASSFYGTSGNNEQFFGPGTRLTVL.